Sequencing of this TCR beta chain was carried out in a study of blood T cell repertoires in COVID-19. Background on the study: Spain, Italy and the United States supplied samples that represented acute and convalescent COVID-19. Sources were T cells, B-cell-depleted T cells, or PBMCs; the material itself was cDNA or gDNA.

This CDR3 is 15 amino acids long. The germline V and J ends were trimmed by 5 bases and 0 bases, with 13 bases remaining between them. Looked up from germline, CDR1 is SGHTA and CDR2 is FQGTGA. As originally analysed: Counts of nucleated cells, estimated from reference gene primer amplification, were obtained. TCRdb's copy holds only in-frame clones and misses some; the assay was immunoSEQ multiplex PCR. That table supplies the V and J calls and clone size; D and trimming were determined from the DNA. The sample has some 290,000 clones; about nine tenths are singletons. Residents of about 25 US areas, aged about 18 to 89 years, made up the participants.

This TCR came from a woman between 40 and 55 years old with acute COVID-19. The rearrangement uses TRBV7-3 and TRBJ1-1; D is unresolved. Sequences were obtained from PBMCs or T cells enriched from blood (not recorded which). CDR3 DNA: TGTGCCAGCAGCGCCGCGGGTGGGGTGAACACTGAAGCTTTCTTT. Its protein is CASSAAGGVNTEAFF. The full variable domain, rest sourced from reference TRBV7-3 and TRBJ1-1, is GAGVSQTPSNKVTEKGKYVELRCDPISGHTALYWYRQSLGQGPEFLIYFQGTGAADDSGLPNDRFFAVRPEGSVSTLKIQRTERGDSAVYLCASSAAGGVNTEAFFGQGTRLTVV.